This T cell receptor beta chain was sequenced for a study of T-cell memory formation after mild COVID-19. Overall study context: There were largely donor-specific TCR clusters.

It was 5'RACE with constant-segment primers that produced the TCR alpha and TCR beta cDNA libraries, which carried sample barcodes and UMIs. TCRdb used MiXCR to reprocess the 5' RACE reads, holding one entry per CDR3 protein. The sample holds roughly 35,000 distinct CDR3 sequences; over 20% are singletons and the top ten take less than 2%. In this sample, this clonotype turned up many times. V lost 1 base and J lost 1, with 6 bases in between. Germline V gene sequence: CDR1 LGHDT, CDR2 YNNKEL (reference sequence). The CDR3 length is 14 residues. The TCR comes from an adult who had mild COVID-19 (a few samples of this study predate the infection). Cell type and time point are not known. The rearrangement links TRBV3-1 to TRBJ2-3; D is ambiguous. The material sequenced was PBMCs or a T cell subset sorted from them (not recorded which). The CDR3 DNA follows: TGTGCCAGCAGCCAAGGGCCGCGCACAGATACGCAGTATTTT. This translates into CASSQGPRTDTQYF.